The rows below give T cell receptor beta chains drawn from one sample of a study of blood T cell repertoires in COVID-19. Method: immunoSEQ multiplex PCR; TCRdb's copy keeps in-frame clones and lacks some. Seen here are fewer than 350,000 clones, roughly 85% observed once, and the top ten hold 1.5% to 2%. What was sequenced was PBMCs or T cells enriched from blood (not recorded which). These receptors all come from a woman in her twenties or thirties who had been exposed to COVID-19. Both conserved end residues are part of each CDR3. Each record gives: CDR3 protein, CDR3 DNA, V gene, clone size, J gene, D gene. A D gene is named only where the DNA matches it firmly. Expanded clones get a size class; other rows say once, few or many, or leave the size out.

cdr3_aa: CASSRQGRNTIYF
cdr3_nt: TGTGCCAGCAGCAGACAGGGGAGAAACACCATATATTTT
v_call: TRBV12-3/TRBV12-4
clone_size: -
j_call: TRBJ1-3
d_call: TRBD1

cdr3_aa: CASSESQGHSEKLFF
cdr3_nt: TGTGCCAGCAGCGAGTCACAGGGCCATAGTGAAAAACTGTTTTTT
v_call: TRBV9
clone_size: -
j_call: TRBJ1-4
d_call: -

cdr3_aa: CASGLATPRGQPQHF
cdr3_nt: TGTGCTAGTGGTTTGGCGACACCAAGGGGCCAGCCCCAGCATTTT
v_call: TRBV12-5
clone_size: many
j_call: TRBJ1-5
d_call: -

cdr3_aa: CASSLVAGGSYEQYF
cdr3_nt: TGTGCCAGCAGCTTGGTAGCGGGAGGCTCTTACGAGCAGTACTTC
v_call: TRBV5-6
clone_size: once
j_call: TRBJ2-7
d_call: TRBD2

cdr3_aa: CATSDLRTSGTNEQFF
cdr3_nt: TGTGCCACCAGTGATTTGAGGACTAGCGGGACTAATGAGCAGTTCTTC
v_call: TRBV24-1
clone_size: -
j_call: TRBJ2-1
d_call: TRBD2

cdr3_aa: CASSYPSGGADTQYF
cdr3_nt: TGTGCCAGCAGTTACCCTAGCGGGGGGGCAGATACGCAGTATTTT
v_call: TRBV6-5
clone_size: -
j_call: TRBJ2-3
d_call: TRBD2

cdr3_aa: CASRYTLRTGLAGPNEQFF
cdr3_nt: TGTGCCAGCAGGTACACCCTTCGCACGGGACTAGCGGGACCCAATGAGCAGTTCTTC
v_call: TRBV7-8
clone_size: -
j_call: TRBJ2-1
d_call: TRBD2

cdr3_aa: CASSSGQVSGNTIYF
cdr3_nt: TGTGCCAGCAGCTCCGGACAGGTCTCTGGAAACACCATATATTTT
v_call: TRBV28
clone_size: -
j_call: TRBJ1-3
d_call: TRBD1

cdr3_aa: CASRPTGGTGEAFF
cdr3_nt: TGTGCCAGCAGACCGACAGGGGGAACGGGTGAAGCTTTCTTT
v_call: TRBV7-3
clone_size: -
j_call: TRBJ1-1
d_call: TRBD1

cdr3_aa: CASSAILGTGSGNTIYF
cdr3_nt: TGTGCCAGCAGTGCTATCCTCGGGACAGGCTCTGGAAACACCATATATTTT
v_call: TRBV28
clone_size: once
j_call: TRBJ1-3
d_call: TRBD1

cdr3_aa: CASSVDSGGHTYEQYF
cdr3_nt: TGTGCCAGCAGCGTAGATAGCGGGGGGCACACGTACGAGCAGTACTTC
v_call: TRBV9
clone_size: -
j_call: TRBJ2-7
d_call: TRBD2

cdr3_aa: CASSTSWGQPQHF
cdr3_nt: TGTGCCAGTAGTACCTCGTGGGGCCAGCCCCAGCATTTT
v_call: TRBV19
clone_size: -
j_call: TRBJ1-5
d_call: -

cdr3_aa: CASSSVQGSWAFF
cdr3_nt: TGTGCCAGCAGTTCCGTACAGGGGAGTTGGGCTTTCTTT
v_call: TRBV6-5
clone_size: once
j_call: TRBJ1-1
d_call: TRBD1

cdr3_aa: CSVGTGGSYEQYF
cdr3_nt: TGCAGCGTGGGGACAGGCGGCTCCTACGAGCAGTACTTC
v_call: TRBV29-1
clone_size: -
j_call: TRBJ2-7
d_call: TRBD1

cdr3_aa: CASSLMGAEAFF
cdr3_nt: TGTGCCAGCAGTTTGATGGGAGCTGAAGCTTTCTTT
v_call: TRBV12-3/TRBV12-4
clone_size: -
j_call: TRBJ1-1
d_call: -

cdr3_aa: CATSNLQGAGQPQHF
cdr3_nt: TGTGCCACCAGTAACCTACAGGGGGCGGGGCAGCCCCAGCATTTT
v_call: TRBV15
clone_size: -
j_call: TRBJ1-5
d_call: TRBD1

cdr3_aa: CASSLDRDRVGDGYTF
cdr3_nt: TGTGCCAGCAGCTTAGATAGGGACAGGGTAGGAGATGGCTACACCTTC
v_call: TRBV7-8
clone_size: -
j_call: TRBJ1-2
d_call: TRBD1

cdr3_aa: CASSPTGQLQETQYF
cdr3_nt: TGTGCCAGCAGCCCAACCGGACAACTCCAAGAGACCCAGTACTTC
v_call: TRBV7-3
clone_size: -
j_call: TRBJ2-5
d_call: -

cdr3_aa: CASSDHLDRPDYGYTF
cdr3_nt: TGTGCCAGCAGTGATCACTTGGACAGGCCGGATTATGGCTACACCTTC
v_call: TRBV6-1
clone_size: -
j_call: TRBJ1-2
d_call: TRBD1

cdr3_aa: CASSLLIGGGDEQFF
cdr3_nt: TGTGCCAGCAGTTTACTGATCGGGGGGGGCGATGAGCAGTTCTTC
v_call: TRBV28
clone_size: once
j_call: TRBJ2-1
d_call: TRBD2

cdr3_aa: CASSQDRVDTQYF
cdr3_nt: TGTGCCAGCAGCCAGGACAGGGTCGATACGCAGTATTTT
v_call: TRBV7-3
clone_size: -
j_call: TRBJ2-3
d_call: TRBD1

cdr3_aa: CASSPKKDNMGQPQHF
cdr3_nt: TGTGCCAGCTCACCCAAGAAGGACAATATGGGTCAGCCCCAGCATTTT
v_call: TRBV18
clone_size: once
j_call: TRBJ1-5
d_call: -

cdr3_aa: CASSVDREAFF
cdr3_nt: TGCGCCAGCAGCGTGGACAGGGAAGCTTTCTTT
v_call: TRBV5-1
clone_size: -
j_call: TRBJ1-1
d_call: TRBD1

cdr3_aa: CASVAGKGTNTEAFF
cdr3_nt: TGTGCTAGTGTGGCAGGGAAAGGAACGAACACTGAAGCTTTCTTT
v_call: TRBV12-5
clone_size: -
j_call: TRBJ1-1
d_call: -

cdr3_aa: CASSQNARGANVLTF
cdr3_nt: TGTGCCAGCAGCCAGAACGCAAGAGGGGCCAACGTCCTGACTTTC
v_call: TRBV7-3
clone_size: -
j_call: TRBJ2-6
d_call: -

cdr3_aa: CASSPAAGGRETQYF
cdr3_nt: TGTGCCAGCAGCCCCGCCGCGGGGGGCAGAGAGACCCAGTACTTC
v_call: TRBV11-2
clone_size: -
j_call: TRBJ2-5
d_call: TRBD2

cdr3_aa: CSVEGVGGKYGYTF
cdr3_nt: TGCAGCGTTGAGGGTGTAGGGGGAAAATATGGCTACACCTTC
v_call: TRBV29-1
clone_size: -
j_call: TRBJ1-2
d_call: -

cdr3_aa: CAISARGTPYGYTF
cdr3_nt: TGTGCCATCAGTGCTCGTGGGACACCCTATGGCTACACCTTC
v_call: TRBV10-3
clone_size: -
j_call: TRBJ1-2
d_call: -

cdr3_aa: CASSDLFRNTEAFF
cdr3_nt: TGTGCCAGCAGTGATCTCTTTCGGAACACTGAAGCTTTCTTT
v_call: TRBV6-1
clone_size: -
j_call: TRBJ1-1
d_call: -